Sequencing of this TCR beta chain was carried out in a study of monozygotic twins with inflammatory bowel disease. Points on this clonotype: Its antigen is not known.

Germline-derived CDR1 and CDR2 are SGHAT and FQNNGV. This CDR3 region has 13 residues. The study's findings and limits: The analysis yielded no support for one strong signal or clonotype associated with IBD.

TCRdb re-called the 5' RACE reads; every CDR3 protein appears as one record, without DNA. The repertoire table contains approximately 200,000 distinct CDR3 sequences. The chain has TRBV11-2 and TRBJ1-2; checking the TCRdb D call of TRBD1 is not possible without DNA. The sample consisted of blood. The sequence was obtained from a human donor with ulcerative colitis or Crohn's disease, or a healthy co-twin of an affected twin (not recorded which). CDR3 amino acids: CASSLEGKGGYTF.